This is a list of T cell receptor beta chains from one sample in a study of cytomegalovirus exposure and HLA in healthy donors. Sequencing was performed with immunoSEQ multiplex PCR; in TCRdb, only in-frame clones are kept and a portion is missing. The data show 150,000 to 200,000 clones, roughly 87% seen once. Sample: PBMCs. These receptors were taken from a man between 45 and 60 years old in good health and CMV-seronegative. Each CDR3 is given with its conserved first and last residue. The order of the fields is V gene, CDR3 protein.

v_call: TRBV5-4
cdr3_aa: CASSPVDFTRNHRTGELFF

v_call: TRBV5-1
cdr3_aa: CASSLLAGEVRGDTQYF

v_call: TRBV7-2
cdr3_aa: CASSLEDRGTYEQYF

v_call: TRBV18
cdr3_aa: CASSLGDSYEQYF

v_call: TRBV5-1
cdr3_aa: CASSSGDGSSYNEQFF

v_call: TRBV6-6
cdr3_aa: CASSPGGYEQYF

v_call: TRBV5-6
cdr3_aa: CASSLGRSTDTQYF

v_call: TRBV28
cdr3_aa: CASRPDRRNQPQHF

v_call: TRBV18
cdr3_aa: CASSGQGDTGELFF

v_call: TRBV30
cdr3_aa: CAWSIGQGASYEQYF

v_call: TRBV15
cdr3_aa: CATSRDERGRGDF

v_call: TRBV12-5
cdr3_aa: CASGLIRNSAGETQYF

v_call: TRBV9
cdr3_aa: CASSASGSQETQYF

v_call: TRBV5-8
cdr3_aa: CASSPQGNSYEQYF

v_call: TRBV5-4
cdr3_aa: CASRPDRINTEAFF